The 9 T cell receptor beta chains given below trace back to one sample, sequenced in a study of technical replicates of blood from several donors (dated by TCRdb to about 2017). The receptor library was made with the immunoSEQ multiplex PCR assay. TCRdb holds this immuneACCESS table with in-frame rearrangements only. Some clones are missing; in checked studies, unresolved V genes explain under half, and the rest has no known cause. In all, the sample holds under 85,000 clones, and approximately 96% of those were seen once. Approximately 0.32% of the sample comes from the top ten. The sequencing sample was made of T cells isolated from PBMCs. The source of these receptors is a human donor in good health.

This clone appeared once. The chain links TRBV5-6 to TRBJ1-1, with TRBD1 identical over 7 bases. With 5 bases clipped from V and 1 base from J, the junction kept 8 bases outside the gene matches. CDR3 length: 15 amino acids. Germline lookup yields CDR1 SGHDT and CDR2 YYEEEE. The DNA for the CDR3 is TGTGCCAGCAGGGCCACAGGGGATCGGAACACTGAAGCTTTCTTT. Translating gives CASRATGDRNTEAFF.

V usage is TRBV11-1 and J usage is TRBJ2-7, with a tentative D call TRBD2 (6 bases). Trimming took 1 base from V and 5 from J, leaving 15 bases between them. CDR1 and CDR2 (germline): SGHAT, FQDESV (reference sequence). The CDR3 loop spans 15 amino acids. CDR3 in DNA: TGTGCCAGCAGCTTAGAGGGCCGGGAGTTCCACGAGCAGTACTTC. The encoded protein is CASSLEGREFHEQYF.

This rearrangement joins TRBV7-9 to TRBJ2-7; D possibly corresponds to TRBD2 (5 bases). Trimming stripped 5 bases from V and 0 bases from J, with 11 bases between. Germline CDR1 and CDR2: SEHNR and FQNEAQ (reference sequence). This CDR3 comprises 14 residues. The CDR3 spells CASSNGESSYEQYF. The CDR3 DNA follows: TGTGCCAGCAGCAACGGGGAGAGCTCCTACGAGCAGTACTTC. Based on the CDR3 plus reference TRBV7-9 and TRBJ2-7, the full variable domain is DTGVSQNPRHKITKRGQNVTFRCDPISEHNRLYWYRQTLGQGPEFLTYFQNEAQLEKSRLLSDRFSAERPKGSFSTLEIQRTEQGDSAMYLCASSNGESSYEQYFGPGTRLTVT.

The genes are TRBV28 and TRBJ2-7; D possibly corresponds to TRBD1 (6 bases). In germline, CDR1 is MDHEN, CDR2 SYDVKM. CDR3 length equals 15 residues. The V gene lost 6 bases and the J gene lost 6 bases, with 21 bases spanning the gap. The CDR3 sequence: CASSRPGTFLVEQYF. In DNA form, the CDR3 reads TGTGCCAGCAGCCGTCCCGGGACATTTCTCGTCGAGCAGTACTTC.

The rearrangement uses TRBV30 and TRBJ2-7; 7 positions agree with TRBD1. CDR1 and CDR2 from the germline V gene are GTSNPN and SVGIG (reference sequence). This CDR3 comprises 11 residues. V shed 8 bases and J 5 bases; nucleotides not matched to a gene: 6. In DNA form, the CDR3 reads TGTGCCGGAAACAGGGGACACGAGCAGTACTTC. The encoded protein is CAGNRGHEQYF. The whole variable domain, remainder taken from reference TRBV30 and TRBJ2-7, is SQTIHQWPATLVQPVGSPLSLECTVEGTSNPNLYWYRQAAGRGLQLLFYSVGIGQISSEVPQNLSASRPQDRQFILSSKKLLLSDSGFYLCAGNRGHEQYFGPGTRLTVT.

V is TRBV28 and J is TRBJ1-4; 7 bases match TRBD1. The CDR3 sequence is 14 residues long. V lost 4 bases and J lost 7; bases outside the gene matches: 6. CDR1 is MDHEN and CDR2 is SYDVKM in the germline V gene. CDR3 sequence (DNA): TGTGCCAGCAGTTCGACAGGGTTGGGTGAAAAACTGTTTTTT. Protein product: CASSSTGLGEKLFF.

Comments on this clone: This same CDR3 is encoded by further DNA sequences in the sample. V and J are TRBV4-3 and TRBJ2-1, with D possibly TRBD2 on 6 matching bases. Germline loops: CDR1 LGHNA, CDR2 YSLEER. Trimming took off 0 bases at V and 0 bases at J, with 6 bases between the two ends. This CDR3 region has 15 residues. CDR3 amino acids: CASSQDSGSYNEQFF. The DNA of the CDR3 is TGCGCCAGCAGCCAAGATAGCGGCTCCTACAATGAGCAGTTCTTC.

This chain links TRBV7-9 with TRBJ2-1; 11 nucleotides agree with TRBD2. This CDR3 comprises 15 residues. Germline V gene lookup returns CDR1 SEHNR and CDR2 FQNEAQ (reference sequence). V lost 4 bases, J lost 6 bases, and 5 bases stayed unmatched. The CDR3 protein is CASSSSSGRSNEQFF. DNA for the CDR3: TGTGCCAGCAGCTCCTCTAGCGGGAGGAGCAATGAGCAGTTCTTC.

This clone came up a few times. The chain is built from TRBV27 and TRBJ1-2, with D perhaps matching TRBD1 (5 bases). The CDR3 loop spans 14 amino acids. The germline V gene encodes CDR1 MNHEY and CDR2 SMNVEV (reference sequence). V lost 5 bases and J 3 bases, leaving 13 bases between the germline ends. CDR3 sequence reads: CASSPFFRDYGYTF. CDR3 DNA sequence: TGTGCCAGCAGTCCTTTTTTCAGGGACTATGGCTACACCTTC.